The 32 T cell receptor beta chains presented below share a single source sample, sequenced in a study of cytomegalovirus exposure and HLA in healthy donors. Primers for the PCR totalled 60 Vbeta and 13 Jbeta. Clones were sequenced by immunoSEQ multiplex PCR, and TCRdb holds only the in-frame ones, with some missing. The sample includes roughly 77,000 clones. Sequencing was carried out using PBMCs. These TCRs come from a young man in good health and CMV-seronegative.

On this clone itself: Mismatch with germline at one junction end may stem from a read error. The chain is built from TRBV6-5 and TRBJ2-5, with TRBD2 identical over 13 bases. The CDR3 contains 14 residues. CDR1 MNHEY and CDR2 SVGAGI come from the germline V gene. CDR3 in DNA: TGTGCCAGCAGTCAGACTAGCGGGGGGCCCTTCTCGCACTTC. This codes for CASSQTSGGPFSHF.

This rearrangement joins TRBV20-1 to TRBJ2-5; D perhaps matches TRBD1 (6 bases). V lost 7 bases and J 5 bases, leaving 11 bases between the germline ends. The CDR3 loop spans 11 amino acids. Germline lookup yields CDR1 DFQATT and CDR2 SNEGSKA (reference sequence). DNA for the CDR3: TGCAGTGGACAGGTCCAGGAGACCCAGTACTTC. It codes for CSGQVQETQYF.

The CDR3 reads CASSDGGTGYGYTF. In DNA, the CDR3 is TGTGCCAGCTCAGACGGGGGGACAGGGTATGGCTACACCTTC. The rearrangement joins TRBV18 to TRBJ1-2; 9 nucleotides line up with TRBD1. The germline V gene has CDR1 KGHSH and CDR2 LQKENI. Germline trimming cut 5 bases from V and 5 bases from J; bases unmatched to any gene: 6. The CDR3 runs 14 residues.

V and J are TRBV6-1 and TRBJ2-5; 8 bases align to TRBD1. The CDR3 has 14 amino acids. The V and J ends lost 6 bases and 5 bases, in that order; junction bases with no gene match: 8. Germline V gene lookup returns CDR1 MNHNS and CDR2 SASEGT. The CDR3 reads CASSPDRVSETQYF. The CDR3, as DNA: TGTGCCAGCAGCCCGGACAGGGTTTCGGAGACCCAGTACTTC.

V is TRBV27 and J is TRBJ1-5; 9 nucleotides line up with TRBD1. The CDR3 totals 13 residues. V shed 6 bases and J 6 bases; nucleotides not matched to a gene: 3. From germline, CDR1 is MNHEY and CDR2 SMNVEV (reference sequence). The chain's CDR3 is CASSGQGFQPQHF. The CDR3 DNA is TGTGCCAGCAGCGGACAGGGGTTTCAGCCCCAGCATTTT.

The chain joins TRBV9 to TRBJ2-5, with a tentative D call TRBD2 (5 bases). Trimming shortened V by 2 bases and J by 0 bases, and 14 bases separated the two germline ends. Germline values: CDR1 SGDLS, CDR2 YYNGEE. There are 16 residues in the CDR3. The CDR3 spells CASSVAGGSNQETQYF. For the CDR3, the DNA is TGTGCCAGCAGCGTGGCGGGCGGGTCGAACCAAGAGACCCAGTACTTC.

In DNA, the CDR3 is TGTGCCAGCAGTTACGGCATTGGCTCCTACGAGCAGTACTTC. Translating gives CASSYGIGSYEQYF. V and J are TRBV6-5 and TRBJ2-7; D gene uncertain. The germline gives CDR1 MNHEY, CDR2 SVGAGI. V dropped 2 bases and J dropped 0 bases, with 8 bases sitting between them. The length of the CDR3 is 14 residues.

The V and J genes are TRBV5-1 and TRBJ2-5, with a tentative D call TRBD1 (6 bases). Looked up from germline, CDR1 is SGHRS and CDR2 is YFSETQ. This CDR3 region has 14 residues. V lost 0 bases and J 3 bases, leaving 9 bases between the germline ends. CDR3 in DNA: TGCGCCAGCAGCTTGGCCTGGACAGAAGAGACCCAGTACTTC. It translates to CASSLAWTEETQYF. Together with reference TRBV5-1 and TRBJ2-5, the CDR3 gives the full variable domain: KAGVTQTPRYLIKTRGQQVTLSCSPISGHRSVSWYQQTPGQGLQFLFEYFSETQRNKGNFPGRFSGRQFSNSRSEMNVSTLELGDSALYLCASSLAWTEETQYFGPGTRLLVL.

The rearrangement links TRBV7-3 to TRBJ2-1; 9 bases line up with TRBD1. V lost 5 bases to trimming and J lost 8 bases; unmatched junction nucleotides: 10. CDR1 SGHTA and CDR2 FQGTGA come from the germline V gene. This CDR3 is built from 15 residues. The CDR3 protein is CASSLYRGRMDEQFF. Here the CDR3 DNA reads TGTGCCAGCAGCCTTTACAGGGGGCGCATGGATGAGCAGTTCTTC.

V is TRBV2 and J is TRBJ1-6; D remains unclear. Looked up from germline, CDR1 is SNHLY and CDR2 is FYNNEI. Trimming shortened V by 3 bases and J by 8 bases, and 14 bases separated the two germline ends. CDR3 length: 15 amino acids. As DNA, the CDR3 is TGTGCCAGCAGTGAGGGTATTGAAGCGTATTCACCCCTCCACTTT. It translates to CASSEGIEAYSPLHF.

V gene TRBV9 combines with J gene TRBJ2-1; TRBD2 matches 8 bases. Germline CDR1 reads SGDLS; CDR2 reads YYNGEE. This CDR3 region has 16 residues. V shed 0 bases and J 1 base; nucleotides not matched to a gene: 3. CDR3 DNA sequence: TGTGCCAGCAGCGTAGCGGGAGGGCGGTCCTACAATGAGCAGTTCTTC. The encoded protein is CASSVAGGRSYNEQFF.

The V gene is TRBV6-1, the J gene TRBJ1-5; 7 bases match TRBD1. Losses at the gene ends were 8 bases for V and 9 bases for J; bases not matched to a gene: 10. The germline gives CDR1 MNHNS, CDR2 SASEGT. This CDR3 comprises 13 residues. CDR3 in DNA: TGTGCCAGCCGGGACAGTGTAAATATGCCCCAGCATTTT. Translating it yields CASRDSVNMPQHF.

The genes are TRBV4-2 and TRBJ1-6; 9 bases line up with TRBD1. From germline, CDR1 is LGHNA and CDR2 YNFKEQ. CDR3 size: 15 residues. The ends lost 1 base at V and 10 bases at J; junction bases unmatched: 5. This CDR3 is CASSQATGGSSPLHF. CDR3 sequence (DNA): TGTGCCAGCAGCCAAGCCACAGGGGGCAGCTCACCCCTCCACTTT.

The rearrangement links TRBV4-2 to TRBJ2-1; 7 positions agree with TRBD1. Losses at the gene ends were 1 base for V and 3 bases for J; bases not matched to a gene: 3. Germline loops: CDR1 LGHNA, CDR2 YNFKEQ. This CDR3 is 15 amino acids long. The CDR3 is CASSQGTGSYNEQFF. The CDR3 DNA sequence: TGTGCCAGCAGCCAAGGGACAGGAAGCTACAATGAGCAGTTCTTC.

The CDR3 reads CASSLRARLGSYEQYF. DNA of the CDR3: TGTGCCAGCAGTTTACGAGCTAGACTAGGTTCCTACGAGCAGTACTTC. The chain combines TRBV6-5 with TRBJ2-7; maybe TRBD2 (6 bases). Trimming took off 4 bases at V and 1 base at J, with 17 bases between the two ends. The CDR3 covers 16 residues. Germline V gene data show CDR1 as MNHEY and CDR2 as SVGAGI.

This chain connects TRBV5-1 to TRBJ1-5, with D tentatively TRBD1 (6 bases). Looked up from germline, CDR1 is SGHRS and CDR2 is YFSETQ. CDR3 length: 15 amino acids. Trimming removed 4 bases at V and 4 bases at J, with 15 bases between. In DNA, the CDR3 is TGCGCCAGCAGCCCTAGGGGGAGCAGTAATCAGCCCCAGCATTTT. This translates into CASSPRGSSNQPQHF. The variable domain in full, completed from reference TRBV5-1 and TRBJ1-5, reads KAGVTQTPRYLIKTRGQQVTLSCSPISGHRSVSWYQQTPGQGLQFLFEYFSETQRNKGNFPGRFSGRQFSNSRSEMNVSTLELGDSALYLCASSPRGSSNQPQHFGDGTRLSIL.

V gene TRBV29-1 combines with J gene TRBJ2-1; TRBD2 aligns across 7 bases. V dropped 7 bases and J dropped 0; count of bases not matched to a gene: 3. The CDR3 totals 13 residues. The V gene's germline CDR1 is SQVTM and CDR2 ANQGSEA. CDR3 region: CSAGTISYNEQFF. In nucleotides, the CDR3 is TGCAGCGCCGGGACTATCTCCTACAATGAGCAGTTCTTC.

The V call is TRBV7-2, the J call TRBJ1-2, with TRBD1 matching over 10 bases. V lost 3 bases and J lost 6; bases outside the gene matches: 7. The CDR3 runs to 15 residues. Germline-derived CDR1 and CDR2 are SGHTA and FQGNSA. The CDR3 protein is CASSFQPGTGDGYTF. CDR3 DNA sequence: TGTGCCAGCAGCTTCCAACCGGGGACAGGGGATGGCTACACCTTC.

The chain carries TRBV5-1 and TRBJ1-4, with D tentatively TRBD1 (5 bases). The CDR3 loop spans 15 amino acids. The V gene lost 4 bases and the J gene lost 6 bases, with 16 bases spanning the gap. The germline CDR1 and CDR2 sequences are SGHRS and YFSETQ. The CDR3 region has the DNA TGCGCCAGCAGCCGTCAGGGTTTTCGAGATGAAAAACTGTTTTTT. It yields the protein CASSRQGFRDEKLFF.

This clone is called medium-sized based on its frequency. The genes are TRBV4-3 and TRBJ2-1; 8 nucleotides align to TRBD2. The CDR3 is 16 amino acids. Germline CDR1 LGHNA, CDR2 YSLEER. With V trimmed by 7 bases and J by 0 bases, 8 bases remained unmatched. The CDR3 DNA reads as TGCGCCAGCACCCTAGAGGGGACTAGCTCCTACAATGAGCAGTTCTTC. This sequence encodes CASTLEGTSSYNEQFF.

The chain is built from TRBV19 and TRBJ1-3, with TRBD1 matching 8 bases. This CDR3 region has 15 residues. Trimming removed 5 bases from V and 4 bases from J; junction bases left unmatched: 7. Germline V gene sequence: CDR1 LNHDA, CDR2 SQIVND (reference sequence). The CDR3 region has the DNA TGTGCCAGTAGTTTTCAGGGGGCGGAAGGAAACACCATATATTTT. The encoded protein is CASSFQGAEGNTIYF.

This chain links TRBV25-1 with TRBJ2-1, with D tentatively TRBD2 (5 bases). V dropped 4 bases and J dropped 8 bases, with 18 bases sitting between them. The CDR3 runs to 15 residues. Germline V gene sequence: CDR1 MGHDK, CDR2 SYGVNS. This CDR3 is CASSVDHLEGHEQFF. DNA for the CDR3: TGTGCCAGCAGTGTGGATCACCTCGAGGGCCATGAGCAGTTCTTC.

The J gene is TRBJ1-2, the V gene TRBV20-1, with D perhaps TRBD1 (6 bases). The CDR3 sequence is 11 residues long. The V end was cut by 6 bases, the J end by 6 bases, with 11 bases between. Germline lookup yields CDR1 DFQATT and CDR2 SNEGSKA (reference sequence). This CDR3 is CSATRTDGYTF. The CDR3 nucleotides read TGCAGTGCCACCCGGACAGATGGCTACACCTTC.

V is TRBV7-3 and J is TRBJ1-1, with D possibly being TRBD1 (5 bases). V was trimmed by 2 bases and J by 10 bases, leaving 14 bases between them. The germline CDR1 and CDR2 sequences are SGHTA and FQGTGA. The length of the CDR3 is 13 residues. The CDR3 DNA reads TGTGCCAGCAGCTTATCGGAGGGGACGGGAGCTTTCTTT. As protein: CASSLSEGTGAFF. Complete variable domain (other parts from reference TRBV7-3 and TRBJ1-1): GAGVSQTPSNKVTEKGKYVELRCDPISGHTALYWYRQSLGQGPEFLIYFQGTGAADDSGLPNDRFFAVRPEGSVSTLKIQRTERGDSAVYLCASSLSEGTGAFFGQGTRLTVV.

The rearrangement uses TRBV9 and TRBJ1-4; D possibly corresponds to TRBD1 (5 bases). The CDR3 runs 15 residues. V was trimmed by 2 bases and J by 4 bases, leaving 12 bases between them. Germline V gene data show CDR1 as SGDLS and CDR2 as YYNGEE. CDR3 in DNA: TGTGCCAGCAGCGTTTCGACAGAGCTTAATGAAAAACTGTTTTTT. It specifies CASSVSTELNEKLFF. Variable domain in full (rest from reference TRBV9 and TRBJ1-4): DSGVTQTPKHLITATGQRVTLRCSPRSGDLSVYWYQQSLDQGLQFLIQYYNGEERAKGNILERFSAQQFPDLHSELNLSSLELGDSALYFCASSVSTELNEKLFFGSGTQLSVL.

The CDR3 region is CASSQVLAGVHEQYF. The CDR3 nucleotides are TGTGCCAGCAGCCAAGTACTAGCGGGAGTACACGAGCAGTACTTC. The V gene is TRBV4-2, the J gene TRBJ2-7, with 11 bases aligning to TRBD2. Germline CDR1 and CDR2: LGHNA and YNFKEQ. This CDR3 is 15 amino acids long. Losses at the gene ends were 1 base for V and 5 bases for J; bases not matched to a gene: 4.

The chain carries TRBV5-1 and TRBJ2-7; the match to TRBD2 covers 9 bases. Germline trimming cut 0 bases from V and 7 bases from J; bases unmatched to any gene: 8. Germline V gives CDR1 SGHRS, CDR2 YFSETQ. The CDR3 contains 15 residues. CDR3 sequence reads: CASSLASGGFGEQYF. CDR3 bases: TGCGCCAGCAGCTTGGCCAGCGGGGGGTTTGGGGAGCAGTACTTC.

The V gene is TRBV27, the J gene TRBJ2-7; D gene ambiguous. V lost 4 bases, J lost 0 bases, and 10 bases lay in between. The germline V gene has CDR1 MNHEY and CDR2 SMNVEV (reference sequence). The CDR3 runs 14 residues. CDR3 DNA: TGTGCCAGCAGTTCCCCCGCCGGCTCCTACGAGCAGTACTTC. Its translation is CASSSPAGSYEQYF.

The chain joins TRBV5-1 to TRBJ2-7; a possible D gene is TRBD1 (5 bases). Germline V gives CDR1 SGHRS, CDR2 YFSETQ. Trimming left V 0 bases short and J 4 bases short, with 11 bases between. The CDR3 has 14 residues. The CDR3 reads CASSLGAGWYEQYF. The CDR3 region has the DNA TGCGCCAGCAGCTTGGGCGCAGGGTGGTACGAGCAGTACTTC.

The J gene is TRBJ2-7, the V gene TRBV4-1; 7 bases align to TRBD2. CDR3 length equals 14 residues. J gave up 4 bases and V 3 bases, and 6 bases lay outside the gene matches. Germline CDR1 reads MGHRA; CDR2 reads YSYEKL. The CDR3 is CASSQRLAAYEQYF. CDR3 sequence (DNA): TGCGCCAGCAGCCAGAGGCTAGCGGCATACGAGCAGTACTTC.

The V and J genes are TRBV9 and TRBJ2-7; 8 bases match TRBD2. Germline V gene data show CDR1 as SGDLS and CDR2 as YYNGEE. The CDR3 sequence is 15 residues long. V dropped 3 bases and J dropped 0; count of bases not matched to a gene: 5. In nucleotides, the CDR3 is TGTGCCAGCAGCGCCGGGGGGGCTATCTCCTACGAGCAGTACTTC. This sequence encodes CASSAGGAISYEQYF. Looking up the rest from reference TRBV9 and TRBJ2-7 gives the full variable domain: DSGVTQTPKHLITATGQRVTLRCSPRSGDLSVYWYQQSLDQGLQFLIQYYNGEERAKGNILERFSAQQFPDLHSELNLSSLELGDSALYFCASSAGGAISYEQYFGPGTRLTVT.

The chain is built from TRBV19 and TRBJ2-5; the match to TRBD1 covers 11 bases. The CDR3 extends over 14 amino acids. The V gene's germline CDR1 is LNHDA and CDR2 SQIVND (reference sequence). V trimming: 9 bases; J trimming: 4 bases; junction bases outside the gene matches: 7. The CDR3 region has the DNA TGTGCCAGCAAGCCTGGGACAGGGGGAGAGACCCAGTACTTC. Protein: CASKPGTGGETQYF.